A selection of T cell receptor beta chains follows, all from one sample in a study of brain T cells in children with intractable seizures. Clones were sequenced by immunoSEQ multiplex PCR, and TCRdb holds only the in-frame ones, with some missing. Of tens of thousands of clones in the sample, approximately 89% were seen once. Sequenced material: peripheral blood, taken at surgery. The source is a girl aged 2-10 years with Rasmussen encephalitis and intractable seizures. CDR3s leave out the opening cysteine and the closing phenylalanine or tryptophan. The D gene is left open where the match is weak. The size of a clone is reported for some rows only, either as once, few or many, or as a class for expanded clones.

d_call	j_call	clone_size	v_call	cdr3_aa
TRBD1	TRBJ1-2	NA	TRBV25-1	ASSEPDRGQDGYT
NA	TRBJ2-3	NA	TRBV14	ASSPGPGGNTQY
NA	TRBJ2-7	NA	TRBV7-9	ASSLESSIEQY
NA	TRBJ2-1	NA	TRBV19	ASSRTGNEQF
NA	TRBJ1-6	NA	TRBV7-9	ASSRSGQINSPLH
TRBD1	TRBJ1-1	NA	TRBV5-4	ASTRDRLNTEAF
TRBD1	TRBJ1-2	NA	TRBV27	ASSLHAVTGGYNYGYT
TRBD1	TRBJ1-1	NA	TRBV6-5	ASSYSRGLSTEAF
NA	TRBJ2-7	NA	TRBV7-8	ASSLRGADEQY
NA	TRBJ1-1	NA	TRBV6-5	ASSYSGVGEAF
TRBD2	TRBJ2-3	once	TRBV20-1	SASGGSGSLRTDTQY
NA	TRBJ2-3	NA	TRBV12-5	ASGLRTDAQY
NA	TRBJ1-3	NA	TRBV3-1/TRBV3-2	ASSMSPTGLSGNTIY
TRBD1	TRBJ1-2	once	TRBV6-5	ASMDRNYGYT
NA	TRBJ2-7	NA	TRBV2	ASRKNYEQY
TRBD1	TRBJ1-2	NA	TRBV27	ASTALRGGGYT
NA	TRBJ2-3	NA	TRBV5-4	ASSLAGDITDTQY
TRBD2	TRBJ2-1	NA	TRBV7-3	ASSLTGTTLPSGRYPEQF
NA	TRBJ2-4	NA	TRBV10-3	AISVDPGTIQY
NA	TRBJ2-1	NA	TRBV24-1	ATSDSLTDRNEQF
TRBD2	TRBJ2-3	NA	TRBV27	ASRTVAVAGRPSTDTQY
NA	TRBJ1-3	NA	TRBV18	ASRRTVDTIY
TRBD1	TRBJ2-7	NA	TRBV28	ASSLWGLGTGDWEQY
NA	TRBJ1-2	NA	TRBV28	ASSFRTAPYGYT
NA	TRBJ2-7	NA	TRBV19	ASSSAGSSYEQY
NA	TRBJ1-2	NA	TRBV5-1	ASSWSGVGYT
NA	TRBJ2-1	NA	TRBV20-1	SAQHHNEQF
NA	TRBJ1-1	NA	TRBV6-5	ASSYWGGGLDTEAF
TRBD2	TRBJ2-7	NA	TRBV13	ASSFRASGSYEQY
NA	TRBJ2-3	once	TRBV27	ASSDLLPGTDTQY
NA	TRBJ1-6	NA	TRBV7-9	ASRPEGSPLH
NA	TRBJ1-3	NA	TRBV19	ASSIKSAPSSGNTIY
TRBD2	TRBJ2-3	NA	TRBV7-3	ASSPEGGGATDTQY
NA	TRBJ1-1	NA	TRBV4-1	ASSQERGRGTNTEAF
NA	TRBJ2-1	NA	TRBV6-2/TRBV6-3	ASSYRDNEQF
TRBD1	TRBJ1-4	NA	TRBV7-6	ASSLEAPGTVNEKLF
TRBD2	TRBJ2-1	NA	TRBV9	ASSVPGTRQSPSSYNEQF
TRBD2	TRBJ2-5	once	TRBV5-6	ASSYGGGLWETQY
NA	TRBJ1-1	NA	TRBV11-3	ASSPRDGSEAF
NA	TRBJ2-7	NA	TRBV14	ASSQRISGYEQY
NA	TRBJ2-2	NA	TRBV7-9	ASSLVRGTGELF
NA	TRBJ2-7	NA	TRBV28	ASSFGQGGYEQY
TRBD1	TRBJ2-3	once	TRBV18	ASSPDDRDADTQY
NA	TRBJ2-7	NA	TRBV29-1	SVETNTYEQY
TRBD1	TRBJ1-2	NA	TRBV6-6	ASRQSKTGNYGYT
NA	TRBJ1-2	once	TRBV10-3	AISERNTYYGYT
NA	TRBJ2-3	medium-sized	TRBV4-1	ASSQKSTSTDTQY
TRBD1	TRBJ1-2	NA	TRBV15	ATSKRTGQGYT
TRBD1	TRBJ1-5	NA	TRBV7-6	ASSRDRGIGQPQH